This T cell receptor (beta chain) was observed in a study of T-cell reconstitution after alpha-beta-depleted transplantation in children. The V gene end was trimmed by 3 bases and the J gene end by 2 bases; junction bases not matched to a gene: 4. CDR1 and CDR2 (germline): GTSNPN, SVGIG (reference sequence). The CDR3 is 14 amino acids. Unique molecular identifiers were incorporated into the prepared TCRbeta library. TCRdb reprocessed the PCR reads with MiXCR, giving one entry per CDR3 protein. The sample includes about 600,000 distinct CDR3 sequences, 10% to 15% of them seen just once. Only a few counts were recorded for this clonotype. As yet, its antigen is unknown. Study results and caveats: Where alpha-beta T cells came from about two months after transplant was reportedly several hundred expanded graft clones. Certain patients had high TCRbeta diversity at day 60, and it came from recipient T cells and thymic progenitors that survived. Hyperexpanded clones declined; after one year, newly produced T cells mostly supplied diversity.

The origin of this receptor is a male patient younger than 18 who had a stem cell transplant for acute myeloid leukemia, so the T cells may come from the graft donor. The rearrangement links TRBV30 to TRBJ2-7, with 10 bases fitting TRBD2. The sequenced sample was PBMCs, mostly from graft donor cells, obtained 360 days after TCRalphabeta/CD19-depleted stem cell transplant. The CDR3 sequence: CAWSHTSGTYEQYF. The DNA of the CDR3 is TGTGCCTGGAGCCATACTAGCGGGACCTACGAGCAGTACTTC.